This TCR beta chain appears in the sequencing data of a study of beta chain features in type 1 diabetes. Reverse transcribing all isolated RNA meant expressed TCRB transcripts were sequenced. Sequenced by immunoSEQ multiplex PCR; TCRdb stores in-frame clones only, minus some. The table shows just over 450,000 clones, with around 30% occurring only once. Between the trimmed V and J ends, which lost 6 bases and 5 bases, there was a span of 17 bases. The CDR3 spans 14 residues. CDR1 is MGHDK and CDR2 is SYGVNS in the germline V gene. V usage is TRBV25-1 and J usage is TRBJ2-7, with unresolved D. This TCR came from a man between 18 and 35 years old in good health. Sequenced: naive CD4+ T cells from blood. The CDR3 bases are TGTGCCAGCAGGCCCGGGCGGCAGGCTAACGAGCAGTACTTC. As protein: CASRPGRQANEQYF.